Given below is one T cell receptor beta chain in context. Sequencing was performed with immunoSEQ multiplex PCR; in TCRdb, only in-frame clones are kept and a portion is missing. Here the sample spans about 140,000 clones, roughly 80% being singletons. This sample was taken from a study of cytotoxic CD8 clonotypes in ibrutinib-treated CLL. Trimming cost V 5 bases and J 3 bases; bases outside gene matches: 12. The CDR3 is 16 amino acids. The germline CDR1 and CDR2 sequences are MNHEY and SMNVEV (reference sequence). The sequences come from PBMCs, collected after 12 months of ibrutinib treatment. V gene TRBV27 combines with J gene TRBJ2-7; 8 bases align to TRBD1. This TCR came from a human donor with chronic lymphocytic leukemia. CDR3 sequence reads: CASSPTPGQAIYEQYF. The CDR3 nucleotides read TGTGCCAGCAGTCCAACCCCGGGACAGGCGATCTACGAGCAGTACTTC.